The subject of this entry is one T cell receptor (beta chain). Terminally differentiated effector memory CD45RA+ cells were excluded by CCR7 positive selection of CD45RO-negative cells. TCRdb keeps only in-frame clones here, not all; method: immunoSEQ multiplex PCR. The sample has more than 2 million clones; over 85% are singletons. This sample was taken from a study of shared clonotypes between healthy human individuals. The CDR3 totals 15 residues. Germline V CDR1 and CDR2: MNHEY, SMNVEV (reference sequence). J gave up 4 bases and V 0 bases, and 5 bases lay outside the gene matches. The sequencing sample was made of naive CD8+ T cells from PBMCs. This sequence originates from a man between 18 and 29 years old in good health. Some clones in this sample may be carry-over from other donors' samples. V gene TRBV27 combines with J gene TRBJ2-7, with 8 bases matching TRBD2. CDR3 nucleotides: TGTGCCAGCAGTTTATCTTCTAGCGGGCCATACGAGCAGTACTTC. Protein: CASSLSSSGPYEQYF.